The rows below give T cell receptor beta chains drawn from one sample of a study of CD8+ T cells in alopecia areata. TCRdb's copy holds only in-frame clones and misses some; the assay was immunoSEQ multiplex PCR. The sample gives about 140,000 clones, 55% of which show up once; approximately 4.8% is in the top ten. Sequencing was done on a sample of CD4+ T cells sorted from blood. These receptors were taken from a human donor in good health. Each CDR3 is given with its conserved first and last residue. The order of the fields is V gene, CDR3 length, clone size, J gene, D gene, CDR3 DNA, CDR3 protein. The D gene is left open where the match is weak. Clone size is not always given. Where it is, it says once, few, many or a class for expanded clones.

V gene: TRBV5-1; CDR3 length: 13; clone size: -; J gene: TRBJ2-7; D gene: TRBD1; CDR3 DNA: TGCGCCAGCAGCTTGGTAGGGGGCCGCGAGCAGTACTTC; CDR3 protein: CASSLVGGREQYF
V gene: TRBV29-1; CDR3 length: 16; clone size: few; J gene: TRBJ2-1; D gene: TRBD1; CDR3 DNA: TGCAGCGTTGAAGGACTCCGGGACAGGGTCAGGGGTGAGCAGTTCTTC; CDR3 protein: CSVEGLRDRVRGEQFF
V gene: TRBV29-1; CDR3 length: 12; clone size: -; J gene: TRBJ2-7; D gene: TRBD1; CDR3 DNA: TGCAGCGTGATGGACAGGGCGTACGAGCAGTACTTC; CDR3 protein: CSVMDRAYEQYF
V gene: TRBV29-1; CDR3 length: 15; clone size: few; J gene: TRBJ2-3; D gene: TRBD2; CDR3 DNA: TGCAGCGTGGAAGTAGCGGGAGTGTTGGGGGATACGCAGTATTTT; CDR3 protein: CSVEVAGVLGDTQYF
V gene: TRBV9; CDR3 length: 12; clone size: -; J gene: TRBJ1-2; D gene: -; CDR3 DNA: TGTGCCAGCAGCGTGTCGGGGGTAGGCTACACCTTC; CDR3 protein: CASSVSGVGYTF
V gene: TRBV5-1; CDR3 length: 14; clone size: -; J gene: TRBJ2-5; D gene: -; CDR3 DNA: TGCGCCAGCAGCTTGGCTCAGACCCAAGAGACCCAGTACTTC; CDR3 protein: CASSLAQTQETQYF
V gene: TRBV6-5; CDR3 length: 15; clone size: -; J gene: TRBJ1-5; D gene: -; CDR3 DNA: TGTGCCAGCAAACCCAAAGGGGGTAGCAATCAGCCCCAGCATTTT; CDR3 protein: CASKPKGGSNQPQHF
V gene: TRBV13; CDR3 length: 13; clone size: -; J gene: TRBJ2-1; D gene: -; CDR3 DNA: TGTGCCAGCAGCCGTATCCCGTCGGGTGAGCAGTTCTTC; CDR3 protein: CASSRIPSGEQFF
V gene: TRBV30; CDR3 length: 12; clone size: few; J gene: TRBJ1-5; D gene: -; CDR3 DNA: TGTGCCTGGAGTGACGGCTTGGGGCCCCAGCATTTT; CDR3 protein: CAWSDGLGPQHF
V gene: TRBV6-6; CDR3 length: 13; clone size: -; J gene: TRBJ1-2; D gene: TRBD1; CDR3 DNA: TGTGCCAGCAGTATCACAGGGGACTATGGCTACACCTTC; CDR3 protein: CASSITGDYGYTF
V gene: TRBV30; CDR3 length: 13; clone size: -; J gene: TRBJ1-3; D gene: -; CDR3 DNA: TGTGCCTGGAGTGGGCTTTCTGGAAACACCATATATTTT; CDR3 protein: CAWSGLSGNTIYF
V gene: TRBV15; CDR3 length: 13; clone size: -; J gene: TRBJ1-1; D gene: -; CDR3 DNA: TGTGCCACCAGCAGAACAGGCAACACTGAAGCTTTCTTT; CDR3 protein: CATSRTGNTEAFF
V gene: TRBV29-1; CDR3 length: 14; clone size: -; J gene: TRBJ2-5; D gene: -; CDR3 DNA: TGCAGCGCCCCTTCTGGAGGGCCCTGGGAGACCCAGTACTTC; CDR3 protein: CSAPSGGPWETQYF
V gene: TRBV5-4; CDR3 length: 15; clone size: -; J gene: TRBJ2-7; D gene: TRBD1; CDR3 DNA: TGTGCCAGCAGCAGAACCGGGACAGGGAACCGCGAGCAGTACTTC; CDR3 protein: CASSRTGTGNREQYF
V gene: TRBV2; CDR3 length: 14; clone size: -; J gene: TRBJ2-4; D gene: TRBD1; CDR3 DNA: TGTGCCAGCCGTCAGGGGGCGACCAAAAACATTCAGTACTTC; CDR3 protein: CASRQGATKNIQYF
V gene: TRBV7-3; CDR3 length: 14; clone size: -; J gene: TRBJ1-1; D gene: TRBD1; CDR3 DNA: TGTGCCAGCAGTCGCGACAGGGGAGGTGTTGAAGCTTTCTTT; CDR3 protein: CASSRDRGGVEAFF
V gene: TRBV19; CDR3 length: 15; clone size: few; J gene: TRBJ2-7; D gene: TRBD1; CDR3 DNA: TGTGCCAGTAGTAGACAAGGACAGGGTTCCTACGAGCAGTACTTC; CDR3 protein: CASSRQGQGSYEQYF
V gene: TRBV19; CDR3 length: 13; clone size: -; J gene: TRBJ2-7; D gene: -; CDR3 DNA: TGTGCCAGTATGGACCGTTGGGGACGCGAGCAGTACTTC; CDR3 protein: CASMDRWGREQYF
V gene: TRBV6-5; CDR3 length: 15; clone size: few; J gene: TRBJ2-3; D gene: TRBD1; CDR3 DNA: TGTGCCAGCAGTTACGGCAGGGGGCGCACAGATACGCAGTATTTT; CDR3 protein: CASSYGRGRTDTQYF
V gene: TRBV15; CDR3 length: 14; clone size: -; J gene: TRBJ2-7; D gene: -; CDR3 DNA: TGTGCCACCAGCAGACGGCTAGCAGACGACGAGCAGTACTTC; CDR3 protein: CATSRRLADDEQYF
V gene: TRBV29-1; CDR3 length: 12; clone size: -; J gene: TRBJ2-7; D gene: TRBD1; CDR3 DNA: TGCAGCGTTGGACAGGGGGCCTACGAGCAGTACTTC; CDR3 protein: CSVGQGAYEQYF
V gene: TRBV5-4; CDR3 length: 13; clone size: -; J gene: TRBJ2-1; D gene: -; CDR3 DNA: TGTGCCAGCAGCTTGGCCCGTGGCAATGAGCAGTTCTTC; CDR3 protein: CASSLARGNEQFF
V gene: TRBV14; CDR3 length: 15; clone size: -; J gene: TRBJ2-1; D gene: -; CDR3 DNA: TGTGCCAGCAGCCCGGCCCTAAGGGTCTACAATGAGCAGTTCTTC; CDR3 protein: CASSPALRVYNEQFF
V gene: TRBV29-1; CDR3 length: 14; clone size: few; J gene: TRBJ2-2; D gene: -; CDR3 DNA: TGCAGCGTTGGCAAGGAGGGGGCCACCGGGGAGCTGTTTTTT; CDR3 protein: CSVGKEGATGELFF
V gene: TRBV29-1; CDR3 length: 12; clone size: few; J gene: TRBJ1-5; D gene: -; CDR3 DNA: TGCAGCGTCCGGGACACAGGTCAGCCCCAGCATTTT; CDR3 protein: CSVRDTGQPQHF
V gene: TRBV27; CDR3 length: 15; clone size: -; J gene: TRBJ1-1; D gene: -; CDR3 DNA: TGTGCCAGCACAAAGGAGGCGGGAAGGACCACTGAAGCTTTCTTT; CDR3 protein: CASTKEAGRTTEAFF
V gene: TRBV29-1; CDR3 length: 13; clone size: -; J gene: TRBJ1-1; D gene: -; CDR3 DNA: TGCAGCGTTGGGACCGGGGGGTGGACTGAAGCTTTCTTT; CDR3 protein: CSVGTGGWTEAFF
V gene: TRBV29-1; CDR3 length: 12; clone size: few; J gene: TRBJ1-1; D gene: -; CDR3 DNA: TGCAGCGCAGGGGCGCTAAACACTGAAGCTTTCTTT; CDR3 protein: CSAGALNTEAFF
V gene: TRBV25-1; CDR3 length: 11; clone size: -; J gene: TRBJ2-7; D gene: -; CDR3 DNA: TGTGCCAGCAGTGGCTCCCACGAGCAGTACTTC; CDR3 protein: CASSGSHEQYF
V gene: TRBV7-9; CDR3 length: 14; clone size: -; J gene: TRBJ1-2; D gene: TRBD1; CDR3 DNA: TGTGCCAGCAGCTACGTGACAGGGGGCTCTGGCTACACCTTC; CDR3 protein: CASSYVTGGSGYTF
V gene: TRBV29-1; CDR3 length: 14; clone size: -; J gene: TRBJ1-1; D gene: TRBD1; CDR3 DNA: TGCAGCGTTGGACAGGGGGTTGTGAACACTGAAGCTTTCTTT; CDR3 protein: CSVGQGVVNTEAFF
V gene: TRBV27; CDR3 length: 13; clone size: -; J gene: TRBJ2-4; D gene: TRBD1; CDR3 DNA: TGTGCCAGCAGCGGACAGGGTAGAGACATTCAGTACTTC; CDR3 protein: CASSGQGRDIQYF
V gene: TRBV4-1; CDR3 length: 17; clone size: -; J gene: TRBJ2-2; D gene: TRBD2; CDR3 DNA: TGCGCCAGCAGCCGGGCTATTGCGGGAGTGCGGACCGGGGAGCTGTTTTTT; CDR3 protein: CASSRAIAGVRTGELFF
V gene: TRBV5-1; CDR3 length: 13; clone size: -; J gene: TRBJ2-1; D gene: TRBD2; CDR3 DNA: TGCGCCAGCAGCTCAAGGGACTATACTGAGCAGTTCTTC; CDR3 protein: CASSSRDYTEQFF
V gene: TRBV5-4; CDR3 length: 19; clone size: -; J gene: TRBJ2-1; D gene: -; CDR3 DNA: TGTGCCAGCAGCTTTCCGCGTCTAACGAGGCGGGGGCTGAGTAATGAGCAGTTCTTC; CDR3 protein: CASSFPRLTRRGLSNEQFF
V gene: TRBV29-1; CDR3 length: 13; clone size: few; J gene: TRBJ2-5; D gene: -; CDR3 DNA: TGCAGCGGGACTACAGGGTTACAAGAGACCCAGTACTTC; CDR3 protein: CSGTTGLQETQYF
V gene: TRBV29-1; CDR3 length: 14; clone size: few; J gene: TRBJ2-3; D gene: -; CDR3 DNA: TGCAGCGTTGCCTTTGTTGCGGGCACAGATACGCAGTATTTT; CDR3 protein: CSVAFVAGTDTQYF
V gene: TRBV29-1; CDR3 length: 14; clone size: few; J gene: TRBJ2-1; D gene: -; CDR3 DNA: TGCAGCGTTGATCAAATGGGCCTTGGGGATGAGCAGTTCTTC; CDR3 protein: CSVDQMGLGDEQFF
V gene: TRBV2; CDR3 length: 14; clone size: -; J gene: TRBJ2-1; D gene: TRBD2; CDR3 DNA: TGTGCCAGCAATACAGCGGGAGGGGGTATTGGGCAGTTCTTC; CDR3 protein: CASNTAGGGIGQFF
V gene: TRBV29-1; CDR3 length: 14; clone size: -; J gene: TRBJ2-7; D gene: TRBD2; CDR3 DNA: TGCAGCGTCAGGGGACTAGCGGTCCAGGACGAGCAGTACTTC; CDR3 protein: CSVRGLAVQDEQYF
V gene: TRBV6-5; CDR3 length: 15; clone size: -; J gene: TRBJ2-3; D gene: -; CDR3 DNA: TGTGCCAGCGGCCTCCTCGGGAGTGAAACAGATACGCAGTATTTT; CDR3 protein: CASGLLGSETDTQYF
V gene: TRBV2; CDR3 length: 14; clone size: -; J gene: TRBJ2-3; D gene: -; CDR3 DNA: TGTGCCGGTCCGCAGGGGAGGTACACAGATACGCAGTATTTT; CDR3 protein: CAGPQGRYTDTQYF
V gene: TRBV6-1; CDR3 length: 15; clone size: few; J gene: TRBJ1-2; D gene: TRBD1; CDR3 DNA: TGTGCCAGCAGAATGGACAGGACAAATAACTATGGCTACACCTTC; CDR3 protein: CASRMDRTNNYGYTF
V gene: TRBV30; CDR3 length: 17; clone size: -; J gene: TRBJ2-6; D gene: TRBD1; CDR3 DNA: TGTGCCACACAGCGGGGACAGGGGGCGAAAGGGGCCAACGTCCTGACTTTC; CDR3 protein: CATQRGQGAKGANVLTF
V gene: TRBV2; CDR3 length: 14; clone size: -; J gene: TRBJ1-5; D gene: -; CDR3 DNA: TGTGCCAGCAGTGGCCCGCGTAGCAATCAGCCCCAGCATTTT; CDR3 protein: CASSGPRSNQPQHF
V gene: TRBV29-1; CDR3 length: 12; clone size: -; J gene: TRBJ2-7; D gene: -; CDR3 DNA: TGCAGCGTTGGCGACATAACCTACGAGCAGTACTTC; CDR3 protein: CSVGDITYEQYF